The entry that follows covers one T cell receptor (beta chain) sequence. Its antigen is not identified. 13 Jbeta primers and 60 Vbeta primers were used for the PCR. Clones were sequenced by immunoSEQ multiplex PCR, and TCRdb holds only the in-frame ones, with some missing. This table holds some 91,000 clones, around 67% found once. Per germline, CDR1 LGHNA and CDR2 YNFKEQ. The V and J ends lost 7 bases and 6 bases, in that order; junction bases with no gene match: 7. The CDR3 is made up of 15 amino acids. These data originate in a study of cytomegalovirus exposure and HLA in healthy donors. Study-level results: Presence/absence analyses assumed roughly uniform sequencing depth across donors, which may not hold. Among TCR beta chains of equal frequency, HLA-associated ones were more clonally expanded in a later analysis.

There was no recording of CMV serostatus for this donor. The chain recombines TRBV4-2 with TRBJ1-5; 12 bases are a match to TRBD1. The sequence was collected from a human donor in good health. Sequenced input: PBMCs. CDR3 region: CASNLGTGGGQPQHF. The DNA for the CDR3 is TGTGCCAGCAACTTAGGGACAGGGGGCGGTCAGCCCCAGCATTTT.